The TCR beta chain under discussion was sequenced for a study of T cell responses to AZD1222 COVID-19 vaccine. Study observations and caveats: There were mostly white British donors and more females than males, and clonal diversity was possibly underestimated.

The table came from immunoSEQ multiplex PCR; TCRdb's copy has only in-frame clones and leaves some out. Of 140,000 to 150,000 clones in the sample, roughly 90% were seen once. Recipients boosted at about 4 weeks or about 12 weeks are pooled. This CDR3 has 16 amino acids. V gave up 0 bases and J gave up 1 base, with 13 bases separating them. The V gene's germline CDR1 is SGHNT and CDR2 YYREEE (reference sequence). Concerning this clone itself: Antigen specificity is unknown.

This clonotype originated in an adult who received the AZD1222 COVID-19 vaccine. The rearrangement joins TRBV5-4 to TRBJ1-1; D is undetermined. Here the sequenced sample was peripheral blood, taken 28 days after the second AZD1222 dose. The CDR3 region is CASSLDPGAGNTEAFF. The CDR3 coding sequence is TGTGCCAGCAGCTTGGACCCGGGCGCGGGGAACACTGAAGCTTTCTTT.